One and the same sample provided the 23 T cell receptor beta chains below, sequenced in a study of ipilimumab plus nivolumab after autologous stem cell transplantation. Assay: immunoSEQ multiplex PCR; the TCRdb copy retains only in-frame clones and omits some. The sample lists fewer than 95,000 clones, more than 80% occurring once. Source: PBMCs, taken in a trial of ipilimumab plus nivolumab as post-transplant consolidation. The source is a male donor with diffuse large B-cell lymphoma.

V gene TRBV10-3 combines with J gene TRBJ2-5; D assignment may be TRBD1 or TRBD2 (5 bases each). CDR3 length: 15 amino acids. CDR1 and CDR2 (germline): ENHRY, SYGVKD. The ends were cut back, 0 bases at V and 11 bases at J, with 19 bases in the middle. CDR3 DNA sequence: TGTGCCATCAGTGAGTCTACTTCCAATCCCAGGGAGCAGTACTTC. It specifies CAISESTSNPREQYF.

This rearrangement joins TRBV15 to TRBJ2-7; tentative D call: TRBD1 (6 bases). The CDR3 is 14 amino acids. Germline V lookup: CDR1 LNHNV, CDR2 YYDKDF (reference sequence). V lost 1 base and J 7 bases, leaving 14 bases between the germline ends. CDR3 loop: CATSRAQGMREQYF. In DNA form, the CDR3 reads TGTGCCACCAGCAGAGCCCAGGGGATGAGGGAGCAGTACTTC.

The chain combines TRBV9 with TRBJ2-2; TRBD1 might be the D (6 bases). This CDR3 is 15 amino acids long. V was pared by 4 bases and J by 5 bases, with 15 bases between. Germline V gene sequence: CDR1 SGDLS, CDR2 YYNGEE. The CDR3 reads CASSLTGQGTGELFF. The CDR3 DNA sequence: TGTGCCAGCAGCCTGACGGGTCAGGGGACCGGGGAGCTGTTTTTT.

This chain connects TRBV25-1 to TRBJ2-3; D is possibly TRBD2 (6 bases). V was trimmed by 7 bases and J by 0 bases, leaving 8 bases between them. The germline gives CDR1 MGHDK, CDR2 SYGVNS. This CDR3 spans 13 amino acids. The CDR3 region is CASIGTSTDTQYF. Here the CDR3 DNA reads TGTGCCAGCATAGGGACTAGCACAGATACGCAGTATTTT.

This clone was detected a few times. The chain couples TRBV18 to TRBJ2-7; D is unresolved. CDR3 size: 14 residues. Per the germline V gene, CDR1 is KGHSH and CDR2 is LQKENI. V was pared by 6 bases and J by 0 bases, with 12 bases between. Here the CDR3 reads CASSLTRSSYEQYF. The CDR3, as DNA: TGTGCCAGCTCGCTGACCCGGAGCTCCTACGAGCAGTACTTC. The full variable domain, its missing parts supplied by reference TRBV18 and TRBJ2-7, is NAGVMQNPRHLVRRRGQEARLRCSPMKGHSHVYWYRQLPEEGLKFMVYLQKENIIDESGMPKERFSAEFPKEGPSILRIQQVVRGDSAAYFCASSLTRSSYEQYFGPGTRLTVT.

The V call is TRBV19, the J call TRBJ1-3; D is unresolved. From germline, CDR1 is LNHDA and CDR2 SQIVND (reference sequence). CDR3 length: 15 residues. Trimming left V 3 bases short and J 0 bases short, with 9 bases between. CDR3 sequence: CASSMGAFSGNTIYF. CDR3 DNA sequence: TGTGCCAGTAGTATGGGAGCCTTCTCTGGAAACACCATATATTTT.

This sequence joins TRBV6-1 and TRBJ2-3; TRBD2 might be the D (6 bases). The CDR3 is 12 amino acids. The germline V gene has CDR1 MNHNS and CDR2 SASEGT. Trimming shortened V by 1 base and J by 10 bases, and 9 bases separated the two germline ends. CDR3 residues: CASSEGREPQYF. CDR3 nucleotides: TGTGCCAGCAGTGAAGGGAGGGAACCGCAGTATTTT.

V usage is TRBV2 and J usage is TRBJ2-7; TRBD1 might be the D (6 bases). V was clipped by 5 bases and J by 0 bases, with 14 bases between them. The CDR3 runs 15 residues. Germline-derived CDR1 and CDR2 are SNHLY and FYNNEI. CDR3 protein: CASSPGTFSSYEQYF. CDR3 nucleotides: TGTGCCAGCAGTCCCGGGACATTTAGCTCCTACGAGCAGTACTTC.

The V call is TRBV11-1, the J call TRBJ1-2; D remains unclear. Between the trimmed V and J ends, which lost 5 bases and 4 bases, there was a span of 11 bases. This CDR3 has 13 residues. Germline V lookup: CDR1 SGHAT, CDR2 FQDESV (reference sequence). The CDR3 nucleotides are TGTGCCAGCAGCCCCGGACGGATCTATGGCTACACCTTC. As protein: CASSPGRIYGYTF.

The chain has TRBV6-1 and TRBJ1-5; TRBD1 aligns across 8 bases. The germline V gene has CDR1 MNHNS and CDR2 SASEGT. The V gene end was trimmed by 5 bases and the J gene end by 5 bases; junction bases not matched to a gene: 8. There are 15 residues in the CDR3. The CDR3, as DNA: TGTGCCAGCAGTTGGACAGGGTGGAAGGATCAGCCCCAGCATTTT. This sequence encodes CASSWTGWKDQPQHF.

This clone was counted between two and nine times. This sequence joins TRBV6-1 and TRBJ2-1, with 9 positions matching TRBD2. Germline CDR1 is MNHNS and CDR2 is SASEGT. The CDR3 contains 13 residues. The V and J ends lost 5 bases and 6 bases, in that order; junction bases with no gene match: 2. For the CDR3, the DNA is TGTGCCAGCAGTTTGGGACTAGCCAATGAGCAGTTCTTC. Translated, it gives CASSLGLANEQFF.

This clone was picked up one time. The chain links TRBV7-9 to TRBJ2-1, with D unresolved. This CDR3 spans 13 amino acids. Trimming cost V 4 bases and J 6 bases, with 10 bases left between them. In germline, CDR1 is SEHNR, CDR2 FQNEAQ (reference sequence). This CDR3 is CASSSSGVNEQFF. The CDR3 region has the DNA TGTGCCAGCAGCTCTAGTGGGGTCAATGAGCAGTTCTTC.

The J gene is TRBJ1-4, the V gene TRBV4-3; D possibly corresponds to TRBD1 (5 bases). The CDR3 runs to 15 residues. Looked up from germline, CDR1 is LGHNA and CDR2 is YSLEER. V gave up 1 base and J gave up 0 bases, with 6 bases separating them. CDR3 residues: CASSQVQATNEKLFF. CDR3 bases: TGCGCCAGCAGCCAAGTACAGGCAACTAATGAAAAACTGTTTTTT.

The CDR3 reads CASSLLLGSYNEQFF. The CDR3 bases are TGTGCCAGCAGCTTACTTCTTGGGTCCTACAATGAGCAGTTCTTC. The V call is TRBV7-8, the J call TRBJ2-1; D gene ambiguous. V was shortened by 2 bases and J by 1 base, with 9 bases between the two germline ends. CDR3 length: 15 residues. CDR1 and CDR2 (germline): SGHVS, FQNEAQ.

This clone was observed a few times. This chain joins TRBV7-9 and TRBJ1-2; no definite D call. The CDR3 contains 12 residues. Trimming took off 1 base at V and 8 bases at J, with 8 bases between the two ends. Germline-derived CDR1 and CDR2 are SEHNR and FQNEAQ (reference sequence). For the CDR3, the DNA is TGTGCCAGCAGCTTAGGTAACCTCGGCTACACCTTC. Protein product: CASSLGNLGYTF.

V and J are TRBV5-6 and TRBJ2-5; the D call may be TRBD1 or TRBD2 (5 bases each). The germline V gene has CDR1 SGHDT and CDR2 YYEEEE. The CDR3 is 13 amino acids. With 0 bases removed from V and 3 bases from J, the gap between germline ends came to 6 bases. CDR3 in amino acids: CASSLGGEETQYF. The DNA of the CDR3 is TGTGCCAGCAGCTTGGGAGGGGAAGAGACCCAGTACTTC. Supplemented by reference TRBV5-6 and TRBJ2-5, the full variable domain reads DAGVTQSPTHLIKTRGQQVTLRCSPKSGHDTVSWYQQALGQGPQFIFQYYEEEERQRGNFPDRFSGHQFPNYSSELNVNALLLGDSALYLCASSLGGEETQYFGPGTRLLVL.

This clone showed up just once. The chain is built from TRBV5-1 and TRBJ2-3, with D perhaps matching TRBD1 (6 bases). V was shortened by 9 bases and J by 2 bases, with 13 bases between the two germline ends. Per the germline V gene, CDR1 is SGHRS and CDR2 is YFSETQ. CDR3 length equals 13 residues. The DNA for the CDR3 is TGCGCCACCAAAGGACAGTACACAGATACGCAGTATTTT. It is translated as CATKGQYTDTQYF.

The rearrangement joins TRBV9 to TRBJ1-5, with D perhaps matching TRBD1 (5 bases). CDR1 and CDR2 from the germline V gene are SGDLS and YYNGEE. The CDR3 runs 15 residues. Trimming removed 5 bases at V and 1 base at J, with 13 bases between. CDR3 coding DNA: TGTGCCAGCAGTGAAGGGGCGCTGAGCAATCAGCCCCAGCATTTT. Translated: CASSEGALSNQPQHF.

The genes are TRBV6-5 and TRBJ2-7, with TRBD1 matching over 7 bases. This CDR3 spans 13 amino acids. J gave up 4 bases and V 4 bases, and 4 bases lay outside the gene matches. Per the germline V gene, CDR1 is MNHEY and CDR2 is SVGAGI. CDR3 protein: CASSWDSGYEQYF. The CDR3 DNA is TGTGCCAGCAGTTGGGACAGCGGTTACGAGCAGTACTTC.

The chain combines TRBV27 with TRBJ2-1, with D possibly matching TRBD2 (7 bases). This CDR3 spans 17 amino acids. Trimming shortened V by 5 bases and J by 0 bases, and 17 bases separated the two germline ends. Germline V gene data show CDR1 as MNHEY and CDR2 as SMNVEV (reference sequence). DNA of the CDR3: TGTGCCAGCAGTCGCGGGGGCGGTTACAGCTCCTACAATGAGCAGTTCTTC. Protein product: CASSRGGGYSSYNEQFF.

The chain recombines TRBV29-1 with TRBJ2-1, with 7 bases fitting TRBD2. Germline V gives CDR1 SQVTM, CDR2 ANQGSEA. The CDR3 runs 14 residues. J lost 10 bases, V lost 7 bases, and 16 bases had no gene match. The CDR3 DNA reads TGCAGCGCCCCCAGGGAGGGTTTGGCTGGGGAGCAGTTCTTC. It is translated as CSAPREGLAGEQFF.

The chain employs TRBV6-6 and TRBJ1-2; 7 bases align to TRBD1. Germline CDR1 and CDR2: MNHNY and SVGAGI (reference sequence). Trimming took 5 bases from V and 7 from J; bases not matched to a gene: 10. This CDR3 contains 14 residues. The CDR3: CASSRQGGDGGYTF. CDR3 sequence (DNA): TGTGCCAGCAGTCGACAGGGAGGTGACGGTGGCTACACCTTC.

On this clone itself: Other DNA sequences in the same sample also yield this CDR3. Here the CDR3 reads CASSSSADTQYF. The CDR3 nucleotides read TGTGCCAGCAGTTCGTCCGCGGATACGCAGTATTTT. This chain joins TRBV27 and TRBJ2-3; no firm D call. V was shortened by 4 bases and J by 6 bases, with 8 bases between the two germline ends. CDR1 is MNHEY and CDR2 is SMNVEV in the germline V gene (reference sequence). This CDR3 is built from 12 residues.